A single sample is the source of the 15 T cell receptor beta chains below, sequenced in a study of CD8+ T cells in alopecia areata (dated by TCRdb to the late 2010s). Explained via the paper, the time point label denotes: about 4 weeks on oral tofacitinib. The treatment or condition label of this sample denotes: oral pan-JAK inhibitor, 5-10 mg twice daily. The library was prepared using the immunoSEQ multiplex PCR assay. To provide template for TCR sequencing, every sample had RNA extracted and reverse transcribed into cDNA. The source is immuneACCESS, and TCRdb retained only in-frame sequences with V and J called. Part of the clones is not carried over; for the studies checked, unresolved V genes explain less than half of this, and the remainder is unexplained. For this sample there are about 200,000 clones; approximately 56% appear just once. The top ten clonotypes cover about 3% of the sample.

The sequencing used CD4+ T cells sorted from blood, collected at week 4, from a patient treated with tofacitinib. All receptors come from a human donor with alopecia areata.

As for this clone: The sample has other DNA sequences that encode this CDR3 too. The J gene is TRBJ2-2, the V gene TRBV5-1, with D unresolved. This CDR3 spans 12 amino acids. V was trimmed by 1 base and J by 2 bases, leaving 0 bases between them. Germline V gene lookup returns CDR1 SGHRS and CDR2 YFSETQ. CDR3 sequence: CASSLNTGELFF. The CDR3 DNA sequence: TGCGCCAGCAGCTTGAACACCGGGGAGCTGTTTTTT.

The rearrangement links TRBV18 to TRBJ1-5; D remains unclear. The ends were cut back, 6 bases at V and 5 bases at J, with 11 bases in the middle. Germline loops: CDR1 KGHSH, CDR2 LQKENI. CDR3 size: 13 residues. The CDR3 sequence: CASSPQKDQPQHF. As DNA, the CDR3 is TGTGCCAGCTCTCCCCAGAAGGATCAGCCCCAGCATTTT.

In its sample, this clone was seen a few times. The chain employs TRBV30 and TRBJ2-5; 11 bases are shared with TRBD2. V lost 7 bases to trimming and J lost 3 bases; unmatched junction nucleotides: 7. The CDR3 consists of 14 residues. Germline V CDR1 and CDR2: GTSNPN, SVGIG (reference sequence). The DNA for the CDR3 is TGTGCCTCCTTAGCGGGGGGGCCAAAAGAGACCCAGTACTTC. Its protein is CASLAGGPKETQYF.

In its sample, this clone was seen a few times. Within the sample, other DNA sequences also encode this same CDR3. The CDR3 loop reads CSVRTGGTDTQYF. The CDR3 nucleotides read TGCAGCGTTCGGACAGGGGGCACAGATACGCAGTATTTT. The chain couples TRBV29-1 to TRBJ2-3; TRBD1 aligns across 9 bases. The CDR3 has 13 residues. In germline, CDR1 is SQVTM, CDR2 ANQGSEA. J was trimmed by 1 base and V by 5 bases; bases with no gene match: 1.

This clone was seen only once. The V and J genes are TRBV9 and TRBJ1-2; D ambiguous. Per the germline V gene, CDR1 is SGDLS and CDR2 is YYNGEE. The CDR3 totals 15 residues. Trimming took 0 bases from V and 4 from J, leaving 13 bases between them. The CDR3 bases are TGTGCCAGCAGCGTAGGCCCTGAGAACTTCTATGGCTACACCTTC. Translated: CASSVGPENFYGYTF.

The J gene is TRBJ1-3, the V gene TRBV7-2, with D unclear. The germline V and J ends were trimmed by 5 bases and 0 bases, with 11 bases remaining between them. CDR3 length: 15 residues. The germline CDR1 and CDR2 sequences are SGHTA and FQGNSA. The CDR3 coding sequence is TGTGCCAGCAGCCTGGAGGCGGCCTCTGGAAACACCATATATTTT. Its translation: CASSLEAASGNTIYF.

The rearrangement uses TRBV30 and TRBJ2-1, with TRBD1 identical over 9 bases. CDR1 is GTSNPN and CDR2 is SVGIG in the germline V gene (reference sequence). Losses at the gene ends were 2 bases for V and 12 bases for J; bases not matched to a gene: 5. This CDR3 contains 12 residues. CDR3: CAWSYTGGGQFF. The CDR3 DNA follows: TGTGCCTGGAGTTATACAGGGGGCGGGCAGTTCTTC.

The rearrangement joins TRBV25-1 to TRBJ1-2; the D gene is possibly TRBD1 (6 bases). Trimming stripped 3 bases from V and 4 bases from J, with 15 bases between. There are 15 residues in the CDR3. Germline V lookup: CDR1 MGHDK, CDR2 SYGVNS. The CDR3 loop reads CASSDSHRAVYGYTF. The CDR3, as DNA: TGTGCCAGCAGTGATAGCCACAGGGCGGTCTATGGCTACACCTTC.

The chain has TRBV4-1 and TRBJ1-2; 9 nucleotides align to TRBD1. There are 16 residues in the CDR3. With 1 base clipped from V and 3 bases from J, the junction kept 6 bases outside the gene matches. The germline V gene has CDR1 MGHRA and CDR2 YSYEKL. The CDR3 sequence is CASSQGGTGRDYGYTF. As DNA, the CDR3 is TGCGCCAGCAGCCAAGGGGGGACAGGGAGGGACTATGGCTACACCTTC.

The gene calls are TRBV29-1 and TRBJ2-3, with D perhaps being TRBD1 or TRBD2 (5 bases each). CDR1 is SQVTM, CDR2 ANQGSEA, per germline. The CDR3 length is 15 residues. The germline V and J ends were trimmed by 4 bases and 6 bases, with 20 bases remaining between them. In DNA form, the CDR3 reads TGCAGCGTTGTGGGCGGCGGGTTGGGGACGGATACGCAGTATTTT. Translation gives CSVVGGGLGTDTQYF.

The CDR3, as DNA: TGCGCCAGCAGCTTCACGGGGGATGCTGGAAACACCATATATTTT. It specifies CASSFTGDAGNTIYF. This sequence joins TRBV5-1 and TRBJ1-3; a weak D match, TRBD1 (5 bases). The CDR3 contains 15 residues. The germline gives CDR1 SGHRS, CDR2 YFSETQ. Trimming shortened V by 2 bases and J by 2 bases, and 11 bases separated the two germline ends.

The rearrangement joins TRBV29-1 to TRBJ2-3, with D perhaps TRBD1 (5 bases). The V end was cut by 2 bases, the J end by 4 bases, with 10 bases between. The CDR3 is 13 amino acids. CDR1 is SQVTM and CDR2 is ANQGSEA in the germline V gene. The CDR3 reads CSVEIGAADTQYF. The CDR3 DNA reads TGCAGCGTTGAAATAGGGGCCGCAGATACGCAGTATTTT.

The CDR3 coding sequence is TGCAGCGTCGCCTCGACAGGGGCCAGCACTGAAGCTTTCTTT. The encoded protein is CSVASTGASTEAFF. The chain uses TRBV29-1 and TRBJ1-1; TRBD1 matches 8 bases. After removal of 6 bases from V and 4 bases from J, the junction contained 10 bases not matched to a gene. The CDR3 is made up of 14 amino acids. The germline V gene has CDR1 SQVTM and CDR2 ANQGSEA.

This sequence joins TRBV30 and TRBJ2-2; D not certain. The germline V and J ends were trimmed by 0 bases and 7 bases, with 9 bases remaining between them. Per germline, CDR1 GTSNPN and CDR2 SVGIG (reference sequence). The CDR3 is 13 amino acids. CDR3 loop: CAWSVGPRGELFF. CDR3 coding DNA: TGTGCCTGGAGTGTAGGACCGCGCGGGGAGCTGTTTTTT. Variable domain in full (rest from reference TRBV30 and TRBJ2-2): SQTIHQWPATLVQPVGSPLSLECTVEGTSNPNLYWYRQAAGRGLQLLFYSVGIGQISSEVPQNLSASRPQDRQFILSSKKLLLSDSGFYLCAWSVGPRGELFFGEGSRLTVL.

This clone appeared a few times. V usage is TRBV5-1 and J usage is TRBJ2-7; TRBD1 or TRBD2 may be the D gene (5 bases each). The CDR3 has 18 amino acids. V shed 3 bases and J shed 2 bases, with 24 bases lying between them. Germline loops: CDR1 SGHRS, CDR2 YFSETQ. The CDR3 sequence is CASSWGSGHPFPTYEQYF. The CDR3, as DNA: TGCGCCAGCAGCTGGGGGTCGGGGCACCCCTTCCCGACCTACGAGCAGTACTTC.